This is a list of T cell receptor beta chains from one sample in a study of beta chain features in type 1 diabetes. The protocol was immunoSEQ multiplex PCR, while the TCRdb copy is restricted to in-frame clones and leaves out a portion. Here the sample spans around 260,000 clones, around 22% being singletons. The sample comprised naive CD4+ T cells from blood. These receptors came from a woman aged 25-40 years with type 1 diabetes. Each CDR3 is given with its conserved first and last residue. The D gene is left open where the match is weak. The listing skips clone size in some rows; elsewhere it reads once, few, many or a size class.

NA	NA	TRBV28	TRBJ2-3	TGTGCCAGCTCTTACACCGGCCGGGTAACAGATACGCAGTATTTT	CASSYTGRVTDTQYF
NA	TRBD2	TRBV5-1	TRBJ2-7	TGCGCCAGCAGTCAATCGTCGGCTAGCGGGAGTGGAAGGTACGAGCAGTACTTC	CASSQSSASGSGRYEQYF
few	TRBD2	TRBV4-1	TRBJ2-1	TGCGCCAGCAGCCAAGATGGGCTAGCGGGAGTACGGAATGAGCAGTTCTTC	CASSQDGLAGVRNEQFF
NA	TRBD1	TRBV2	TRBJ2-1	TGTGCCAGCAATAGGGACAGCGCCTCCTACAATGAGCAGTTCTTC	CASNRDSASYNEQFF
NA	TRBD1	TRBV5-1	TRBJ2-5	TGCGCCAGCAGCCCCGGGGACAGACAAGAGACCCAGTACTTC	CASSPGDRQETQYF
NA	NA	TRBV5-8	TRBJ2-3	TGTGCCAGCAGCTTGGGACAGCTTAGCACAGATACGCAGTATTTT	CASSLGQLSTDTQYF
few	TRBD1	TRBV27	TRBJ1-5	TGTGCCAGCAGTCCAGACAGGGGAGGTCAGCCCCAGCATTTT	CASSPDRGGQPQHF
few	TRBD2	TRBV5-1	TRBJ2-2	TGCGCCAGCAGCTTGAGCGGGGCGAACACCGGGGAGCTGTTTTTT	CASSLSGANTGELFF
few	NA	TRBV18	TRBJ2-3	TGTGCCAGCTCACCTCCACTAGCAGATACGCAGTATTTT	CASSPPLADTQYF
NA	TRBD2	TRBV4-1	TRBJ2-7	TGCGCCAGCAGCCAAGATGGGGTTAGCGGGAAGAGCTCCTACGAGCAGTACTTC	CASSQDGVSGKSSYEQYF
few	TRBD2	TRBV29-1	TRBJ2-1	TGCAGCGTTGGAGGCGGGGGGCTATACAATGAGCAGTTCTTC	CSVGGGGLYNEQFF
few	TRBD2	TRBV30	TRBJ2-7	TGTGCCTGGAGTTCGCTAGCGGGGACCTACGAGCAGTACTTC	CAWSSLAGTYEQYF
NA	TRBD2	TRBV5-1	TRBJ2-5	TGCGCCAGCAGCCCGAGTGGGACTAGCGGGAACCAAGAGACCCAGTACTTC	CASSPSGTSGNQETQYF
NA	NA	TRBV30	TRBJ2-3	TGTGCCTGGACATTGGGCCTCATAAGCACAGATACGCAGTATTTT	CAWTLGLISTDTQYF
NA	NA	TRBV4-2	TRBJ1-1	TGTGCCAGCAGCCAAGAGGGGCAGGGATGGACTGAAGCTTTCTTT	CASSQEGQGWTEAFF
NA	TRBD1	TRBV19	TRBJ2-7	TGTGCCAGTAGTGGGTCCCGAGGGACAGGGTCCTACGAGCAGTACTTC	CASSGSRGTGSYEQYF
NA	TRBD1	TRBV28	TRBJ1-1	TGTGCCAGCAGTTTATGGGGACAGGGCACCACTGAAGCTTTCTTT	CASSLWGQGTTEAFF